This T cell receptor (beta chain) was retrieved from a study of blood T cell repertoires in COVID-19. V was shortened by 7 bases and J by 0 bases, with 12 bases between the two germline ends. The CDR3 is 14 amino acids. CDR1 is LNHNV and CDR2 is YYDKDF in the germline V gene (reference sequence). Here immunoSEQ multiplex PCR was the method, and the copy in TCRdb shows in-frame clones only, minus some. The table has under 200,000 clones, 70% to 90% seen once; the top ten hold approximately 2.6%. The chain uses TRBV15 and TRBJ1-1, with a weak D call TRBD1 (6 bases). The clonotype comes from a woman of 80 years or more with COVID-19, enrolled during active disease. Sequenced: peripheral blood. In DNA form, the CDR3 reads TGTGCCACCAAAACGGGACACTTGAACACTGAAGCTTTCTTT. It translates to CATKTGHLNTEAFF.